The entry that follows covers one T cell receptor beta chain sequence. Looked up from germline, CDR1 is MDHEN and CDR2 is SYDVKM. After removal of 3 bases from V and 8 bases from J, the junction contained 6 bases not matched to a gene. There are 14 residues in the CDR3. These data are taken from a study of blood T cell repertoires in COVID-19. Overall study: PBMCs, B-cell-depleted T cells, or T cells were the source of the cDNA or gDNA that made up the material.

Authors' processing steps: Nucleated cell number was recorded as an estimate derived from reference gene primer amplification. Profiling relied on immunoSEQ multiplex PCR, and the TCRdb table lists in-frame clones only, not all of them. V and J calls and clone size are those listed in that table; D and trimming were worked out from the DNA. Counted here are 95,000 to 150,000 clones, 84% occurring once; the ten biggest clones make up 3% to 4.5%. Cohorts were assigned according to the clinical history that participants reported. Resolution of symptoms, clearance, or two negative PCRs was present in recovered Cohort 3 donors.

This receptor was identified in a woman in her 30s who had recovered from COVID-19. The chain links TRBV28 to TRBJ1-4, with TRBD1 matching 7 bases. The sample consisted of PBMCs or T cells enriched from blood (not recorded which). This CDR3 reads CASSFEGAREKLFF. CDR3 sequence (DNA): TGTGCCAGCAGTTTCGAGGGGGCGCGAGAAAAACTGTTTTTT.